The 24 T cell receptor beta chains given below trace back to one sample, sequenced in a study of blood T cell repertoires in COVID-19. The protocol was immunoSEQ multiplex PCR, while the TCRdb copy is restricted to in-frame clones and leaves out a portion. The sample records roughly 250,000 clones, about 80% being singletons. The sample consisted of peripheral blood. The receptors come from an elderly woman with active or convalescent COVID-19.

This rearrangement joins TRBV28 to TRBJ1-5; a possible D gene is TRBD1 (6 bases). Germline V gives CDR1 MDHEN, CDR2 SYDVKM. CDR3 size: 15 residues. The V end was cut by 1 base, the J end by 3 bases, with 10 bases between. This CDR3 is CASSLSGATNQPQHF. In nucleotides, the CDR3 is TGTGCCAGCAGTTTATCAGGGGCCACCAATCAGCCCCAGCATTTT.

This chain links TRBV27 with TRBJ2-1, with D perhaps TRBD1 (6 bases). Trimming took off 8 bases at V and 3 bases at J, with 20 bases between the two ends. The CDR3 consists of 16 residues. In germline, CDR1 is MNHEY, CDR2 SMNVEV (reference sequence). The CDR3 DNA reads as TGTGCCAGCTCACCCGAAGGGGGTACCCTCTACAATGAGCAGTTCTTC. Translating gives CASSPEGGTLYNEQFF.

This chain's CDR3 is CASSKHSNSPLHF. CDR3 DNA sequence: TGTGCCAGCAGCAAGCATTCTAATTCACCCCTCCACTTT. The chain is built from TRBV5-6 and TRBJ1-6, with D hard to call. The CDR3 has 13 amino acids. Per the germline V gene, CDR1 is SGHDT and CDR2 is YYEEEE. V was clipped by 4 bases and J by 6 bases, with 8 bases between them.

The chain joins TRBV7-8 to TRBJ1-6, with D possibly TRBD1 on 5 matching bases. CDR3 size: 17 residues. Germline values: CDR1 SGHVS, CDR2 FQNEAQ. Trimming took 1 base from V and 7 from J, leaving 17 bases between them. CDR3 amino acids: CASSLVQGGRWNSPLHF. CDR3 nucleotide sequence: TGTGCCAGCAGCTTAGTCCAGGGAGGACGTTGGAATTCACCCCTCCACTTT.

The gene calls are TRBV18 and TRBJ2-1; 8 nucleotides line up with TRBD1. Germline CDR1 and CDR2: KGHSH and LQKENI. The CDR3 is 16 amino acids. Unmatched junction bases numbered 6, after V lost 1 base and J lost 4 bases. The CDR3 loop is CASSPLDRVGYNEQFF. CDR3 coding DNA: TGTGCCAGCTCACCACTGGACAGGGTGGGGTACAATGAGCAGTTCTTC. Together with reference TRBV18 and TRBJ2-1, the CDR3 gives the full variable domain: NAGVMQNPRHLVRRRGQEARLRCSPMKGHSHVYWYRQLPEEGLKFMVYLQKENIIDESGMPKERFSAEFPKEGPSILRIQQVVRGDSAAYFCASSPLDRVGYNEQFFGPGTRLTVL.

About this clone: Additional DNA sequences in this sample encode the identical CDR3. The V gene is TRBV3-1 (or the pseudogene TRBV3-2), the J gene TRBJ1-6; D possibly corresponds to TRBD1 (6 bases). This CDR3 comprises 15 residues. Germline V gene sequence: CDR1 LGHDT, CDR2 YNNKEL (reference sequence). V dropped 1 base and J dropped 7 bases, with 11 bases sitting between them. The CDR3 nucleotides are TGTGCCAGCAGCCAAGTTGGGCAGGGGAATTCACCCCTCCACTTT. This encodes CASSQVGQGNSPLHF.

This chain uses TRBV10-3 with TRBJ2-2, with 10 bases that match TRBD2. V lost 8 bases to trimming and J lost 7 bases; unmatched junction nucleotides: 4. This CDR3 has 13 residues. Germline values: CDR1 ENHRY, CDR2 SYGVKD. CDR3 sequence reads: CAISQREGGELFF. The CDR3 DNA follows: TGTGCCATCTCCCAGCGGGAGGGCGGGGAGCTGTTTTTT.

The chain recombines TRBV28 with TRBJ2-7; TRBD1 matches 7 bases. CDR3 length equals 14 residues. V gave up 2 bases and J gave up 5 bases; unmatched junction bases: 6. The germline V gene encodes CDR1 MDHEN and CDR2 SYDVKM. The CDR3 reads CASSLIDRDHEQYF. The CDR3 bases are TGTGCCAGCAGTTTAATAGACAGGGACCACGAGCAGTACTTC.

In the case of this clone: The sample has other DNA sequences that encode this CDR3 too. This rearrangement joins TRBV9 to TRBJ2-3; 13 bases map to TRBD2. V lost 2 bases and J lost 2; bases outside the gene matches: 2. Germline CDR1 is SGDLS and CDR2 is YYNGEE. CDR3 length equals 16 residues. The CDR3 coding sequence is TGTGCCAGCAGCGTGGGACTAGCGGGAATCACAGATACGCAGTATTTT. Protein product: CASSVGLAGITDTQYF.

The chain is built from TRBV7-7 and TRBJ2-1, with 9 bases aligning to TRBD2. The germline V gene encodes CDR1 SSHAT and CDR2 FNYEAQ (reference sequence). Unmatched junction bases numbered 10, after V lost 2 bases and J lost 8 bases. This CDR3 comprises 16 residues. Here the CDR3 reads CASSLRGGGPGDEQFF. The DNA for the CDR3 is TGTGCCAGCAGCTTACGCGGGGGGGGCCCCGGGGATGAGCAGTTCTTC.

This clone was found a few times. V and J are TRBV10-3 and TRBJ1-5; D gene unclear. In germline, CDR1 is ENHRY, CDR2 SYGVKD. The V end lost 0 bases, the J end lost 7 bases, and 7 bases lay between the germline ends. This CDR3 has 13 residues. In DNA, the CDR3 is TGTGCCATCAGTGAGTCGGCGGAACAGCCCCAGCATTTT. This codes for CAISESAEQPQHF.

The CDR3 bases are TGCGCCAGCAACCCCAGGGGGCGGCTGAACACTGAAGCTTTCTTT. It translates to CASNPRGRLNTEAFF. This chain links TRBV5-1 with TRBJ1-1, with 8 nucleotides matching TRBD1. CDR1 and CDR2 from the germline V gene are SGHRS and YFSETQ. The CDR3 consists of 15 residues. The ends lost 6 bases at V and 0 bases at J; junction bases unmatched: 7. Filled out from reference TRBV5-1 and TRBJ1-1, the complete variable domain reads KAGVTQTPRYLIKTRGQQVTLSCSPISGHRSVSWYQQTPGQGLQFLFEYFSETQRNKGNFPGRFSGRQFSNSRSEMNVSTLELGDSALYLCASNPRGRLNTEAFFGQGTRLTVV.

The chain couples TRBV5-4 to TRBJ1-2, with 8 bases fitting TRBD1. In germline, CDR1 is SGHNT, CDR2 YYREEE (reference sequence). This CDR3 region has 17 residues. Trimming removed 1 base from V and 5 bases from J; junction bases left unmatched: 13. CDR3 amino acids: CASSLPTGGLWSYGYTF. DNA of the CDR3: TGTGCCAGCAGCTTGCCAACAGGGGGGTTATGGTCTTATGGCTACACCTTC. The entire variable domain, with the rest obtained from reference TRBV5-4 and TRBJ1-2, is as follows: ETGVTQSPTHLIKTRGQQVTLRCSSQSGHNTVSWYQQALGQGPQFIFQYYREEENGRGNFPPRFSGLQFPNYSSELNVNALELDDSALYLCASSLPTGGLWSYGYTFGSGTRLTVV.

The CDR3 DNA follows: TGTGCCAGCAGTGAAACGGGAGAAAACACCGGGGAGCTGTTTTTT. Protein sequence: CASSETGENTGELFF. This rearrangement joins TRBV6-4 to TRBJ2-2; weak D call: TRBD2 (6 bases). The CDR3 spans 15 residues. CDR1 is MRHNA and CDR2 is SNTAGT in the germline V gene. V lost 3 bases and J 2 bases, leaving 10 bases between the germline ends.

The rearrangement uses TRBV19 and TRBJ1-1; TRBD1 matches at 9 bases. The trim removed 5 bases at V and 4 bases at J, leaving 8 bases unmatched. The CDR3 is 15 amino acids. Germline CDR1 and CDR2: LNHDA and SQIVND (reference sequence). The CDR3 DNA sequence: TGTGCCAGTAGTCCCCGGGACAGGGACGGCACTGAAGCTTTCTTT. Protein sequence: CASSPRDRDGTEAFF.

This chain joins TRBV7-6 and TRBJ2-2; 8 positions agree with TRBD1. The germline gives CDR1 SGHVS, CDR2 FNYEAQ. There are 16 residues in the CDR3. With V trimmed by 0 bases and J by 5 bases, 5 bases remained unmatched. DNA of the CDR3: TGTGCCAGCAGCTTAGCGCCGGGACAGGTGACCGGGGAGCTGTTTTTT. It translates to CASSLAPGQVTGELFF. Together with reference TRBV7-6 and TRBJ2-2, the CDR3 gives the full variable domain: GAGVSQSPRYKVTKRGQDVALRCDPISGHVSLYWYRQALGQGPEFLTYFNYEAQQDKSGLPNDRFSAERPEGSISTLTIQRTEQRDSAMYRCASSLAPGQVTGELFFGEGSRLTVL.

This chain uses TRBV6-5 with TRBJ2-7; 7 nucleotides align to TRBD1. Trimming took 3 bases from V and 1 from J; bases not matched to a gene: 6. There are 15 residues in the CDR3. The germline V gene has CDR1 MNHEY and CDR2 SVGAGI. The CDR3 coding sequence is TGTGCCAGCAGTTATTCAGGGGACAGTTCCTACGAGCAGTACTTC. Translated, it gives CASSYSGDSSYEQYF.

The count of this clone is one. The rearrangement links TRBV5-1 to TRBJ2-5, with D perhaps matching TRBD1 (5 bases). This CDR3 region has 17 residues. V was cut by 1 base and J by 5 bases, with 21 bases left in between. CDR1 is SGHRS, CDR2 YFSETQ, per germline. For the CDR3, the DNA is TGCGCCAGCAGCTTGAGGGGTTACCAGGGTAGTGGGGAGACCCAGTACTTC. It is translated as CASSLRGYQGSGETQYF.

The V gene is TRBV4-1, the J gene TRBJ2-1; 14 positions match TRBD2. Germline V gene sequence: CDR1 MGHRA, CDR2 YSYEKL. The junction had 0 bases not matched to a gene; V was cut back by 3 bases and J by 5 bases. The CDR3 runs to 15 residues. Here the CDR3 DNA reads TGCGCCAGCAGCCAGGGACTAGCGGGAGACAATGAGCAGTTCTTC. This codes for CASSQGLAGDNEQFF.

This clone was counted only a few times. The gene calls are TRBV7-9 and TRBJ1-4, with D unresolved. The CDR3 covers 14 residues. The ends were cut back, 5 bases at V and 7 bases at J, with 14 bases in the middle. In germline, CDR1 is SEHNR, CDR2 FQNEAQ (reference sequence). CDR3 DNA: TGTGCCAGCAGCCTCGGCGGCAAAGGTGAAAAACTGTTTTTT. It is translated as CASSLGGKGEKLFF.

This clone was observed once. V usage is TRBV18 and J usage is TRBJ1-1; D is undetermined. Germline V gives CDR1 KGHSH, CDR2 LQKENI. CDR3 length: 14 amino acids. Trimming took off 3 bases at V and 1 base at J, with 9 bases between the two ends. The CDR3 sequence is CASSPSQRNTEAFF. CDR3 nucleotides: TGTGCCAGCTCACCTAGTCAGCGGAACACTGAAGCTTTCTTT.

The chain couples TRBV2 to TRBJ2-5, with 12 bases fitting TRBD2. CDR1 is SNHLY, CDR2 FYNNEI, per germline. The CDR3 is 15 residues long. Losses at the gene ends were 7 bases for V and 5 bases for J; bases not matched to a gene: 8. In nucleotides, the CDR3 is TGTGCCAGCACTGACCAGACTAGCGGGGGTGAGACCCAGTACTTC. Protein sequence: CASTDQTSGGETQYF.

The chain employs TRBV2 and TRBJ2-2, with TRBD2 matching 10 bases. The germline V gene encodes CDR1 SNHLY and CDR2 FYNNEI. V shed 6 bases and J 7 bases; nucleotides not matched to a gene: 11. The CDR3 sequence is 16 residues long. The CDR3: CASRLEAGGPGGELFF. CDR3 coding DNA: TGTGCCAGCAGACTTGAAGCGGGAGGGCCCGGCGGGGAGCTGTTTTTT.

The chain uses TRBV30 and TRBJ2-3; TRBD2 matches 9 bases. The germline V gene has CDR1 GTSNPN and CDR2 SVGIG (reference sequence). The CDR3 covers 18 residues. J lost 4 bases, V lost 2 bases, and 16 bases had no gene match. The CDR3 region has the DNA TGTGCCTGGAGTTATGGTCGAGGCGGGAGGGGGGGCGCAGATACGCAGTATTTT. Protein product: CAWSYGRGGRGGADTQYF.